The present entry profiles one TCR beta chain with its context. The germline V and J ends were trimmed by 2 bases and 2 bases, with 9 bases remaining between them. This CDR3 is 14 amino acids long. CDR1 KGHSH and CDR2 LQKENI come from the germline V gene. Patients at the Seattle site were enrolled during active infection and followed longitudinally. These data are taken from a study of blood T cell repertoires in COVID-19. Study as a whole: Collection of acute and convalescent COVID-19 samples took place in the United States, Italy and Spain. The cDNA or gDNA used as material had been derived from T cells, B-cell-depleted T cells, or PBMCs.

Original handling: Amplification from reference gene primers served as the basis for estimated nucleated cell counts. The data were produced by immunoSEQ multiplex PCR, yet TCRdb's version contains in-frame clones alone and is incomplete. V and J calls and clone size come straight from that table; D and trimming were deduced from the DNA. The data show some 240,000 clones, roughly 76% seen once. What was sequenced was peripheral blood. The V call is TRBV18, the J call TRBJ1-2; D gene ambiguous. This sequence originates from a woman older than 75 with COVID-19, enrolled during active disease. The CDR3: CASSPKARNYGYTF. Here the CDR3 DNA reads TGTGCCAGCTCACCAAAGGCCAGGAACTATGGCTACACCTTC.